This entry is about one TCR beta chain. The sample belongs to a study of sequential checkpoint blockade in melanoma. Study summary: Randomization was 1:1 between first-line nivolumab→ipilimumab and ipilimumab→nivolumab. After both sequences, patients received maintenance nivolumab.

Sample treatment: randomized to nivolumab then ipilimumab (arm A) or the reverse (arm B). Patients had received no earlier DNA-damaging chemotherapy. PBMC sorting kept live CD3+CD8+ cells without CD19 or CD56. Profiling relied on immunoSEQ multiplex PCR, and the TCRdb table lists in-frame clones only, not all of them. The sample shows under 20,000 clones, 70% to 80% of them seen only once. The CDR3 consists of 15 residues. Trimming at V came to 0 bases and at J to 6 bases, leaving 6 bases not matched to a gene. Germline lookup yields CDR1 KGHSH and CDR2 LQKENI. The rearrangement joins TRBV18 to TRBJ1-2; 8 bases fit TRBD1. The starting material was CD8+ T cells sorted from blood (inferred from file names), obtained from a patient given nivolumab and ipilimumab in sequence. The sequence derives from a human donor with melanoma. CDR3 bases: TGTGCCAGCTCACCACCGCTAGACAGGGGCCATGGCTACACCTTC. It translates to CASSPPLDRGHGYTF.